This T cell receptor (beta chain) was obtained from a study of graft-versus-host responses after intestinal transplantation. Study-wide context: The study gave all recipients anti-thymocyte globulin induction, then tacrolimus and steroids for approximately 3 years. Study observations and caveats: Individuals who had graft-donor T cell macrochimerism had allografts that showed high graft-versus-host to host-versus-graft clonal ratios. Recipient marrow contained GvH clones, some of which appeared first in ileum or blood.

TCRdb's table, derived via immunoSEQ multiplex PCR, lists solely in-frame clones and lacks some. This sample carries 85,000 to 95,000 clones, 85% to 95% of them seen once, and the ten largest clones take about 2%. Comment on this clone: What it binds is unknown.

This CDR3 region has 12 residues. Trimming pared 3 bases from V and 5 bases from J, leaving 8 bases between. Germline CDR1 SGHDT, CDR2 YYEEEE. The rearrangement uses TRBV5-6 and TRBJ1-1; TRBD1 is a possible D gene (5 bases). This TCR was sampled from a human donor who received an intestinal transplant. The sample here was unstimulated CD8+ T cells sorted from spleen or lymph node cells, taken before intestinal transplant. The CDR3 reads CASSSGGTEAFF. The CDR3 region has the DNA TGTGCCAGCAGCTCCGGGGGAACTGAAGCTTTCTTT. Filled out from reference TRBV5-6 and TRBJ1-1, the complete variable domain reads DAGVTQSPTHLIKTRGQQVTLRCSPKSGHDTVSWYQQALGQGPQFIFQYYEEEERQRGNFPDRFSGHQFPNYSSELNVNALLLGDSALYLCASSSGGTEAFFGQGTRLTVV.